This entry concerns a single T cell receptor (beta chain). The antigen is not known. These data belong to a study of cytomegalovirus exposure and HLA in healthy donors. Study-wide points: Within the data, a cluster of highly shared sequence variants was likely a sequencing artifact.

60 Vbeta and 13 Jbeta primers were used in PCR. Data came from immunoSEQ multiplex PCR; TCRdb stores just in-frame clones and leaves some out. The data hold about 120,000 clones, with roughly 80% observed a single time. This CDR3 comprises 11 residues. The V gene's germline CDR1 is SEHNR and CDR2 FQNEAQ (reference sequence). V was cut by 8 bases and J by 8 bases, with 10 bases left in between. The sample taken for sequencing was PBMCs. The clonotype originates from a man aged 55 to 69 in good health and CMV-seropositive. The chain recombines TRBV7-9 with TRBJ2-1; tentative D call: TRBD1 (5 bases). The CDR3: CASAEGDEQFF. Written as DNA, the CDR3 is TGTGCCAGCGCCGAAGGGGATGAGCAGTTCTTC.